The 27 T cell receptor beta chains below all came from one sample that was sequenced in a study of CD8 T cells in ankylosing spondylitis. TCRdb fed the 5' RACE reads into MiXCR, producing one record per CDR3 protein. The table shows 120,000 or so distinct CDR3 sequences, with roughly 15% occurring only once. The sample was blood, either unsorted or a sorted T cell fraction (not recorded which). The receptors come from a female donor with ankylosing spondylitis or in good health (not recorded which).

The table lists this clonotype with many counts. CDR3 residues: CASSRGEGTDTQYF. DNA of the CDR3: TGCGCCAGCAGCCGGGGGGAGGGCACAGATACGCAGTATTTT. The rearrangement uses TRBV5-1 and TRBJ2-3; 7 bases fit TRBD2. Germline V gene sequence: CDR1 SGHRS, CDR2 YFSETQ. V shed 4 bases and J 1 base; nucleotides not matched to a gene: 3. The CDR3 is 14 residues long.

This clonotype has only a few counts. This chain uses TRBV5-1 with TRBJ2-5, with D unresolved. The germline CDR1 and CDR2 sequences are SGHRS and YFSETQ. Trimming took 6 bases from V and 3 from J, leaving 18 bases between them. CDR3 length equals 15 residues. This chain's CDR3 is CASKRSFRTEETQYF. The CDR3 DNA follows: TGCGCCAGCAAAAGGTCGTTCCGAACAGAAGAGACCCAGTACTTC.

This clonotype has ten or more counts. The J gene is TRBJ2-7, the V gene TRBV6-1; TRBD1 matches at 9 bases. V shed 5 bases and J 3 bases; nucleotides not matched to a gene: 8. Germline CDR1 and CDR2: MNHNS and SASEGT. This CDR3 has 15 residues. CDR3 sequence: CASSTRQGGIYEQYF. Here the CDR3 DNA reads TGTGCCAGCAGTACGAGACAGGGGGGAATCTACGAGCAGTACTTC.

J is TRBJ2-7 and V is TRBV5-1; possible D gene TRBD1, 6 bases. V was trimmed by 0 bases and J by 6 bases, leaving 16 bases between them. The CDR3 runs 15 residues. CDR1 and CDR2 from the germline V gene are SGHRS and YFSETQ. This chain's CDR3 is CASSLEGDKWVEQYF. CDR3 coding DNA: TGCGCCAGCAGCTTGGAAGGGGACAAGTGGGTCGAGCAGTACTTC.

At least ten counts were recorded for this clonotype. V and J are TRBV5-1 and TRBJ2-1; 7 bases fit TRBD1. The junction had 3 bases not matched to a gene; V was cut back by 4 bases and J by 2 bases. Per the germline V gene, CDR1 is SGHRS and CDR2 is YFSETQ. The CDR3 loop spans 14 amino acids. CDR3 DNA: TGCGCCAGCAGCCTGGGGACAGCCTACAATGAGCAGTTCTTC. Protein sequence: CASSLGTAYNEQFF.

This clonotype appeared many times. V usage is TRBV5-1 and J usage is TRBJ2-7; 8 bases map to TRBD2. Germline V gene data show CDR1 as SGHRS and CDR2 as YFSETQ. The trim removed 3 bases at V and 5 bases at J, leaving 7 bases unmatched. This CDR3 spans 14 amino acids. The CDR3 coding sequence is TGCGCCAGCAGCTCGGGGGGGTCCGCCCACGAGCAGTACTTC. Its translation is CASSSGGSAHEQYF.

For this clonotype: Given a much more abundant clone one base away, this may be a read error. The rearrangement joins TRBV18 to TRBJ2-7; perhaps D is TRBD1 or TRBD2 (5 bases each). The V gene lost 8 bases and the J gene lost 7 bases, with 18 bases spanning the gap. Germline-derived CDR1 and CDR2 are KGHSH and LQKENI. The CDR3 runs to 13 residues. CDR3 DNA: TGTGCCAGCCCATCATCCCCAGGGAGTGAGCAGTACTTC. Translating it yields CASPSSPGSEQYF.

This clonotype was observed a handful of times. This chain uses TRBV5-1 with TRBJ1-4; D is uncertain. There are 13 residues in the CDR3. CDR1 is SGHRS and CDR2 is YFSETQ in the germline V gene. Trimming removed 1 base from V and 7 bases from J, with 8 bases in between. CDR3 bases: TGCGCCAGCAGCTTGTATATCGGTGAAAAACTGTTTTTT. This translates into CASSLYIGEKLFF.

This clonotype occurred a few times. V and J are TRBV20-1 and TRBJ2-7; the match to TRBD2 covers 9 bases. Germline CDR1 is DFQATT and CDR2 is SNEGSKA (reference sequence). Trimming took 0 bases from V and 9 from J; bases not matched to a gene: 6. The CDR3 covers 13 residues. Written as DNA, the CDR3 is TGCAGTGCTAGAGAGGCGGGAGGGCCGGTGCAGTACTTC. Amino acids: CSAREAGGPVQYF.

In its sample, this clonotype was seen many times. The chain recombines TRBV7-8 with TRBJ2-5; D possibly corresponds to TRBD1 (6 bases). Trimming left V 6 bases short and J 5 bases short, with 19 bases between. The V gene's germline CDR1 is SGHVS and CDR2 FQNEAQ. The CDR3 is made up of 15 amino acids. The CDR3 region is CASSTAGQKLETQYF. CDR3 in DNA: TGTGCCAGCAGTACAGCTGGACAGAAATTGGAGACCCAGTACTTC.

The rearrangement links TRBV10-2 to TRBJ1-5, with a possible D match to TRBD1 (5 bases). Trimming shortened V by 6 bases and J by 7 bases, and 19 bases separated the two germline ends. CDR1 and CDR2 from the germline V gene are WSHSY and SAAADI. This CDR3 is 15 amino acids long. The CDR3 loop reads CASRMGLTLGQPQHF. DNA for the CDR3: TGCGCCAGCAGGATGGGACTTACCCTTGGCCAGCCCCAGCATTTT.

This chain joins TRBV20-1 and TRBJ1-1; 12 nucleotides agree with TRBD1. Germline CDR1 reads DFQATT; CDR2 reads SNEGSKA (reference sequence). V was clipped by 4 bases and J by 6 bases; unmatched bases: 9. This CDR3 region has 15 residues. The CDR3 nucleotides read TGCAGTGCTAACCGGGACAGGGGGCAAGTGGCTGAAGCTTTCTTT. Amino acid sequence: CSANRDRGQVAEAFF.

Ten or more counts support this clonotype. The chain combines TRBV24-1 with TRBJ2-1; TRBD1 is a possible D gene (6 bases). This CDR3 is built from 13 residues. Germline lookup yields CDR1 KGHDR and CDR2 SFDVKD. Trimming removed 4 bases from V and 12 bases from J, with 15 bases in between. This chain's CDR3 is CATSDRDKQAQFF. Written as DNA, the CDR3 is TGTGCCACCAGTGACCGGGACAAACAGGCGCAGTTCTTC.

In its sample, this clonotype was seen many times. In nucleotides, the CDR3 is TGTGCCAGCAGCTCTACTAGTATCGCCGGGGAGCTGTTTTTT. This codes for CASSSTSIAGELFF. The V gene is TRBV11-2, the J gene TRBJ2-2; D possibly corresponds to TRBD2 (5 bases). This CDR3 is 14 amino acids long. Germline CDR1 reads SGHAT; CDR2 reads FQNNGV. V lost 4 bases to trimming and J lost 6 bases, with 12 bases between them.

In this sample, this clonotype turned up many times. In nucleotides, the CDR3 is TGTGCCACCAGTGAAACTAGCGGGAGATCGAATGAGCAGTTCTTC. Encoded protein: CATSETSGRSNEQFF. The chain links TRBV24-1 to TRBJ2-1; 11 bases agree with TRBD2. Germline V gives CDR1 KGHDR, CDR2 SFDVKD. This CDR3 has 15 amino acids. Trimming cost V 4 bases and J 7 bases; bases outside gene matches: 5.

This clonotype was recorded at least ten times. V and J are TRBV18 and TRBJ1-1; 8 bases are a match to TRBD1. CDR3 size: 14 residues. Germline V gene lookup returns CDR1 KGHSH and CDR2 LQKENI. Trimming cost V 4 bases and J 4 bases; bases outside gene matches: 5. The CDR3 here is CASSRETGGTEAFF. CDR3 coding DNA: TGTGCCAGCTCACGAGAAACAGGGGGCACTGAAGCTTTCTTT.

The CDR3: CASSSQEGLYYGYTF. The DNA of the CDR3 is TGTGCCAGCAGCTCCCAGGAGGGGCTTTACTATGGCTACACCTTC. This chain connects TRBV7-2 to TRBJ1-2, with a possible D match to TRBD1 (5 bases). Germline CDR1 SGHTA, CDR2 FQGNSA. V was shortened by 4 bases and J by 3 bases, with 15 bases between the two germline ends. This CDR3 has 15 residues.

This sequence joins TRBV6-1 and TRBJ1-2, with D perhaps matching TRBD1 (6 bases). V lost 11 bases and J 4 bases, leaving 14 bases between the germline ends. In germline, CDR1 is MNHNS, CDR2 SASEGT. The CDR3 contains 12 residues. The CDR3 protein is CAGRGQSYGYTF. The CDR3 DNA reads TGTGCCGGACGAGGACAGAGCTATGGCTACACCTTC.

This clonotype came up a few times. This chain joins TRBV19 and TRBJ2-7; D may match TRBD1 or TRBD2 (5 bases each). The CDR3 covers 13 residues. Germline CDR1 and CDR2: LNHDA and SQIVND (reference sequence). With 7 bases removed from V and 3 bases from J, the gap between germline ends came to 13 bases. Written as DNA, the CDR3 is TGTGCCAGTACCGGGGACGGAGGCTACGAGCAGTACTTC. Translation: CASTGDGGYEQYF.

In regard to this clonotype: A read error may explain this, as a much larger clone is one base away. V is TRBV6-1 and J is TRBJ2-5, with 7 bases identical to TRBD1. Germline CDR1 MNHNS, CDR2 SASEGT. This CDR3 is 14 amino acids long. With V trimmed by 6 bases and J by 4 bases, 8 bases remained unmatched. The DNA for the CDR3 is TGTGCCAGCAGCCGGCTACAGGGGACAGAGACCCAGTACTTC. Its protein product is CASSRLQGTETQYF.

This clonotype was seen ten or more times. This chain links TRBV7-2 with TRBJ2-7; TRBD1 agrees at 10 bases. Trimming cost V 4 bases and J 3 bases; bases outside gene matches: 6. The CDR3 is 15 amino acids. Looked up from germline, CDR1 is SGHTA and CDR2 is FQGNSA. The CDR3 reads CASSSRTGGDYEQYF. CDR3 nucleotide sequence: TGTGCCAGCAGCTCCCGGACAGGGGGTGACTACGAGCAGTACTTC. The whole variable domain, remainder taken from reference TRBV7-2 and TRBJ2-7, is GAGVSQSPSNKVTEKGKDVELRCDPISGHTALYWYRQSLGQGLEFLIYFQGNSAPDKSGLPSDRFSAERTGGSVSTLTIQRTQQEDSAVYLCASSSRTGGDYEQYFGPGTRLTVT.

This clonotype was detected a few times. V gene TRBV20-1 combines with J gene TRBJ2-1; 12 bases are a match to TRBD2. Unmatched junction bases numbered 5, after V lost 1 base and J lost 1 base. The germline gives CDR1 DFQATT, CDR2 SNEGSKA (reference sequence). The CDR3 contains 17 residues. The DNA of the CDR3 is TGCAGTGCTAGAGTTACCGGGACTAGCGGGTCCTACAATGAGCAGTTCTTC. Encoded protein: CSARVTGTSGSYNEQFF.

At least ten counts were recorded for this clonotype. The rearrangement links TRBV5-1 to TRBJ2-2; possibly TRBD2 for D (5 bases). V gave up 2 bases and J gave up 4 bases, with 12 bases separating them. CDR3 length: 15 residues. Germline CDR1 SGHRS, CDR2 YFSETQ. CDR3 coding DNA: TGCGCCAGCAGCTTTGAGGGAATGGGCACCGGGGAGCTGTTTTTT. This codes for CASSFEGMGTGELFF.

V is TRBV11-2 and J is TRBJ2-3, with no clear D. Trimming stripped 2 bases from V and 6 bases from J, with 9 bases between. Per germline, CDR1 SGHAT and CDR2 FQNNGV. The CDR3 contains 13 residues. This CDR3 reads CASSLRARDTQYF. The CDR3 nucleotides read TGTGCCAGCAGCTTACGGGCCCGGGATACGCAGTATTTT.

This clonotype was seen ten or more times. This chain links TRBV20-1 with TRBJ2-5, with 7 nucleotides matching TRBD2. V was clipped by 7 bases and J by 0 bases; unmatched bases: 11. The V gene's germline CDR1 is DFQATT and CDR2 SNEGSKA (reference sequence). This CDR3 contains 15 residues. The CDR3 protein is CSVSFLAAYQETQYF. CDR3 bases: TGCAGTGTCAGCTTCCTAGCGGCGTACCAAGAGACCCAGTACTTC.

The chain is built from TRBV11-2 and TRBJ2-3; possibly TRBD1 or TRBD2 for D (5 bases each). The CDR3 extends over 15 amino acids. The V end was cut by 2 bases, the J end by 8 bases, with 17 bases between. CDR1 and CDR2 from the germline V gene are SGHAT and FQNNGV. CDR3 in amino acids: CASSLFVGTSITQYF. In DNA, the CDR3 is TGTGCCAGCAGCTTATTTGTTGGGACCTCTATTACGCAGTATTTT.

The CDR3 DNA reads as TGCGCCAGCAGCTCTTCCGGGACCTATGAGCAGTTCTTC. Its translation: CASSSSGTYEQFF. V usage is TRBV5-1 and J usage is TRBJ2-1; tentatively, D is TRBD1 or TRBD2 (5 bases each). The germline gives CDR1 SGHRS, CDR2 YFSETQ. The germline V and J ends were trimmed by 3 bases and 8 bases, with 12 bases remaining between them. The CDR3 is made up of 13 amino acids. Complete variable domain (other parts from reference TRBV5-1 and TRBJ2-1): KAGVTQTPRYLIKTRGQQVTLSCSPISGHRSVSWYQQTPGQGLQFLFEYFSETQRNKGNFPGRFSGRQFSNSRSEMNVSTLELGDSALYLCASSSSGTYEQFFGPGTRLTVL.